This entry describes one TCR beta chain. Its antigen remains undetermined. No qualities accompany the bases; no much larger clone lies one base away. The data are from a study of yellow fever vaccine responses in identical twins (dated by TCRdb to between 2017 and 2018). Background for the entire study: The study precisely tracked vaccine-responding T cell clones in identical twins.

Study-wide conclusions, independent of this receptor: According to the authors, in identical twins the way T cells responded to vaccination appeared partly convergent and partly personalized.

Libraries were constructed by RT-PCR. These reads were obtained on an Illumina HiSeq 2500. The public reads were reprocessed in TCRdb via fastp at Q25 and MiXCR, keeping in-frame beta chains. Here each entry gathers all rows of one CDR3 protein and keeps the most common genes and DNA. A total of 2,500 to 3,500 distinct CDR3 sequences appear in this sample, 90% of them only once. About 1.6% of the sample is taken by the ten largest. The CDR3 goes from the cysteine to the phenylalanine over 18 residues. Of all the DNA, just the CDR3 is kept, 54 bases in frame from base 1. The germline V gene specifies SGHRS as CDR1 and YFSETQ as CDR2. V is trimmed back by 4 bases and J by 1 base, and the junction contains 15 bases that no gene match accounts for.

The source is a female donor who received the yellow fever vaccine. The V gene is TRBV5-1 and the J gene is TRBJ2-3, with TRBD2 matching 7 junction bases. This specimen consisted of T cells from blood (PBMCs), unsorted or a sorted subset (not recorded which), obtained before or after yellow fever vaccination (not recorded which). The DNA sequence is as follows: TGCGCCAGCAGCCTGTCTGGCGGGAGATCACGGGGCACAGATACGCAGTATTTT. It specifies CASSLSGGRSRGTDTQYF.